The text below deals with one T cell receptor beta chain. This sample is part of a study of blood T cell repertoires in COVID-19. Study as a whole: PBMCs, B-cell-depleted T cells, or T cells provided the cDNA or gDNA that made up the material.

The CDR3 length is 14 residues. The germline gives CDR1 SEHNR, CDR2 FQNEAQ (reference sequence). Trimming at V came to 5 bases and at J to 2 bases, leaving 4 bases not matched to a gene. As handled by the study authors: Reference gene primers were amplified, and this amplification served to estimate nucleated cell counts. Measured with immunoSEQ multiplex PCR; TCRdb has only the in-frame clones, and not every one. V and J calls and clone size are those listed in that table; D and trimming were worked out from the DNA. The data show about 30,000 clones, with around 88% seen just once and roughly 28% held by the top ten.

Sample: peripheral blood. V is TRBV7-9 and J is TRBJ2-3, with 7 bases matching TRBD2. This sequence originates from a human donor in a cohort sampled during active COVID-19. CDR3 nucleotide sequence: TGTGCCAGCAGCGCCAGCGGGGACACAGATACGCAGTATTTT. It is translated as CASSASGDTDTQYF.